This TCR beta chain was sequenced for a study of blood T cell repertoires in COVID-19. Across about two dozen US areas, participants ranged in age from roughly 18 to 95 years. Clinical history as reported by participants underpinned cohort assignment. The CDR3 extends over 13 amino acids. V was cut by 3 bases and J by 1 base, with 4 bases left in between. Data came from immunoSEQ multiplex PCR; TCRdb stores just in-frame clones and leaves some out. The data contain roughly 260,000 clones, approximately 90% of them seen just once; the ten biggest clones take up around 1.3%. Specimen: PBMCs or T cells enriched from blood (not recorded which). The receptor comes from a human donor in a cohort exposed to, infected with or recovered from COVID-19 (not recorded which). The donor label of this sample is uncertain. The rearrangement joins TRBV12-3 or TRBV12-4 to TRBJ1-5; D gene unclear. CDR3 region: CASSFGSNQPQHF. In DNA, the CDR3 is TGTGCCAGCAGTTTCGGGAGCAATCAGCCCCAGCATTTT.